This TCR beta chain was sequenced for a study of vaccination and CD4 T cells after COVID-19 (dated by TCRdb to between 2021 and 2024). Describing the broader study: The convalescent cohort comprised six males and four females, including two Hispanic individuals, seven Caucasians, two Asians and one multiracial person. In 10 COVID-19 convalescent patients and a handful of infection-naive healthy vaccine recipients, the spike-specific CD4+ TCR repertoire before mRNA vaccination was compared with the repertoire after mRNA vaccination. As controls, cultures received a CEFX viral epitope pool (the positive control), an HIV-1 Nef peptide pool (the negative control), or no peptide at all. Post-COVID blood samples from convalescent patients were collected a median of around 100 days after diagnosis, with a range of about 35 to 161 days. Each participant got two doses of either the Pfizer-BioNTech BNT162b2 vaccine (n=8) or the Moderna mRNA-1273 vaccine (n=2). An earlier paper using these donors assessed, at the TCR clonotype level, memory CD4+ T cell crossreactivity between SARS-CoV-2 and common cold coronavirus spike proteins. Overlapping spike peptide pools from SARS-CoV-2 and from the common cold coronaviruses HCoV-NL63, HCoV-OC43 and HCoV-229E were used as culture stimuli. Post-vaccine blood samples were collected a median of about 69 days after the second vaccine dose, ranging from about 14 to 241 days.

The library was prepared using PCR. At the Johns Hopkins FTIC core, DNA from the cultured CD4+ T cells underwent TCR sequencing with the Oncomine TCR Beta short-read assay. The QIAamp micro DNA kit was used to extract genomic DNA from the cultured CD4+ T cells. The Oncomine TCR Beta libraries from cultured CD4+ T cells were pooled using unique dual indexes and then sequenced on an Illumina iSeq 100. Per the authors' processing: Non-productive sequences were removed, and CDR3s not starting with C, not ending with F or W, or shorter than 7 amino acids were discarded. The MANAFEST web application identified antigen-specific clonotypes by comparing peptide-stimulated wells against reference wells and other culture wells. An FDR below 0.05, an odds ratio above 5, and a productive frequency above 0.1% in at least two of three replicate wells were required for clones to be considered positive. A clonotype counted as cross-reactive if it showed significant expansion both in the SARS-CoV-2 spike wells and in at least one common cold coronavirus spike condition. Similarity between CDR3 sequences was evaluated in R version 3.6.1 using Levenshtein distances (stringdist) and unrooted phylogenetic trees (ape). The public reads were quality trimmed at Q25 with fastp and then assembled into clones with MiXCR by TCRdb, keeping productive beta chains. Each record represents a unique CDR3 protein, reported with the most common genes and DNA among its rows. The V and J calls shown here were made by TCRdb, not taken from the authors' results. This sample holds 6,500 to 9,000 distinct CDR3 sequences; over 40% were observed only once. The ten biggest clones cover over 11% of the sample.

According to the study, the label for this sample's treatment or condition signals: roughly 11-day PBMC culture with coronavirus spike peptide pools or control peptides (ViraFEST assay). CD4+ T cells from unexposed donors were collected before the COVID-19 pandemic (2011-2018). The study used the ViraFEST assay, which expanded antigen-specific T cells with peptide pools and then identified expanded clonotypes by TCR sequencing. Each well held 2 million or so PBMCs cultured in IMDM containing roughly 5% human AB serum and about 10 IU/ml IL-2, with 7.5 to 10 ug/ml peptide pools added. On days 3 and 7, half of the culture medium was replaced with fresh IL-2-containing medium. CD4+ T cells were isolated after less than twelve days of culture through negative selection using the EasySep CD4+ T cell isolation kit. Unexposed donor CD4+ T cells were tested for reactivity to SARS-CoV-2 S and N and four common cold coronavirus spike pools, as cell number allowed. Ficoll-Paque Plus gradient centrifugation was used to isolate PBMCs from whole blood, and the isolated PBMCs were then either used fresh or cryopreserved at -140C. Each culture condition was generally run in triplicate wells. Leukapheresis product for the unexposed donors was bought commercially.

The study at large found these results: Among the post-vaccine SARS-CoV-2-reactive clones in convalescent patients, a median approximately 90% showed up only after vaccination, which suggests vaccine-specific priming. Although the median number of SARS-CoV-2-reactive clonotypes went up from 21 after infection to 38 after vaccination, the increase was not significant. Of the vaccine-specific clones in convalescent patients, 304 of 307, or nearly all, reacted only to SARS-CoV-2 spike and did not cross-react with common cold coronaviruses. The number of convalescent patients in the study was relatively small, and the study did not examine early timepoints following natural infection.

As for this clonotype: Its antigen is still unknown. Base qualities are not provided; no much larger clone lies one nucleotide away.

Source material: CD4+ T cells from blood, cultured in vitro. This sequence originates from a human donor in good health.

The DNA sequence reads TGTGCCACCAGTGACACCGGGACAGACAAGATCGGCGAGCAGTACTTC. Translated, it gives CATSDTGTDKIGEQYF. Here the chain combines TRBV24-1 and TRBJ2-7, and TRBD1 matches 7 of the central bases. The germline V gene supplies CDR1 KGHDR and CDR2 SFDVKD. V loses 4 bases at its end and J loses 6 bases; junction bases beyond the gene matches: 14. From the cysteine up to the phenylalanine, the CDR3 has a length of 16 residues. Only the CDR3 DNA is retained, 48 bases long and in frame from the first base.